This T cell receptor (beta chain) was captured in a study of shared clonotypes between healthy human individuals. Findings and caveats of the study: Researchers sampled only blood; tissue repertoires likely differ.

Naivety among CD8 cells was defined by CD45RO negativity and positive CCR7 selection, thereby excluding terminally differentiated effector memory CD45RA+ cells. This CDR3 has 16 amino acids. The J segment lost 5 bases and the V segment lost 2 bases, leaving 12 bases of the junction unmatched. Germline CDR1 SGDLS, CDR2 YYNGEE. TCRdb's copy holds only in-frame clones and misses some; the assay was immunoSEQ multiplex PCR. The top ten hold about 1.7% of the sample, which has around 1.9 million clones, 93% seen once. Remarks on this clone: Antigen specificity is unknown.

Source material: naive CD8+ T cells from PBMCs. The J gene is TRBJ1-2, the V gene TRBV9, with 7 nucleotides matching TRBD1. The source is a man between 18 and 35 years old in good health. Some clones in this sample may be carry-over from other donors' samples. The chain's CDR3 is CASSVRDRQGPYGYTF. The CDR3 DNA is TGTGCCAGCAGCGTCCGAGATCGACAGGGACCGTATGGCTACACCTTC.